Presented here are 4 T cell receptor beta chains from one specimen sequenced in a study of cytomegalovirus exposure and HLA in healthy donors. Profiled with immunoSEQ multiplex PCR; TCRdb holds only in-frame clones, not every one. The sample has about 330,000 clones; 75% to 90% are singletons. The source material was PBMCs. Receptors were obtained from a woman aged 30 to 39 in good health and CMV-seropositive.

The CDR3 region is CSASHEQYF. CDR3 bases: TGCAGTGCTAGTCACGAGCAGTACTTC. The gene calls are TRBV20-1 and TRBJ2-7, with D unresolved. Trimming pared 3 bases from V and 5 bases from J, leaving 2 bases between. CDR1 DFQATT and CDR2 SNEGSKA come from the germline V gene (reference sequence). The CDR3 totals 9 residues.

In its sample, this clone was seen a few times. Different DNA sequences within this sample yield the same CDR3. This rearrangement joins TRBV20-1 to TRBJ1-1, with D hard to call. The CDR3 loop spans 11 amino acids. CDR1 and CDR2 (germline): DFQATT, SNEGSKA (reference sequence). The ends were cut back, 3 bases at V and 5 bases at J, with 7 bases in the middle. CDR3 coding DNA: TGCAGTGCTAGTCGGGGAACTGAAGCTTTCTTT. As protein: CSASRGTEAFF.

The rearrangement uses TRBV4-2 and TRBJ1-2, with TRBD1 identical over 8 bases. The length of the CDR3 is 14 residues. J lost 8 bases, V lost 2 bases, and 7 bases had no gene match. The germline V gene has CDR1 LGHNA and CDR2 YNFKEQ. The CDR3 DNA is TGTGCCAGCAGCCAATGGGACAGGAGCATCGGCTACACCTTC. This encodes CASSQWDRSIGYTF.

The chain couples TRBV30 to TRBJ2-1, with 7 bases matching TRBD1. Germline V gene data show CDR1 as GTSNPN and CDR2 as SVGIG (reference sequence). V trimming: 3 bases; J trimming: 4 bases; junction bases outside the gene matches: 0. The CDR3 spans 12 residues. DNA of the CDR3: TGTGCCTGGAGACAGGGGTACAATGAGCAGTTCTTC. This encodes CAWRQGYNEQFF.